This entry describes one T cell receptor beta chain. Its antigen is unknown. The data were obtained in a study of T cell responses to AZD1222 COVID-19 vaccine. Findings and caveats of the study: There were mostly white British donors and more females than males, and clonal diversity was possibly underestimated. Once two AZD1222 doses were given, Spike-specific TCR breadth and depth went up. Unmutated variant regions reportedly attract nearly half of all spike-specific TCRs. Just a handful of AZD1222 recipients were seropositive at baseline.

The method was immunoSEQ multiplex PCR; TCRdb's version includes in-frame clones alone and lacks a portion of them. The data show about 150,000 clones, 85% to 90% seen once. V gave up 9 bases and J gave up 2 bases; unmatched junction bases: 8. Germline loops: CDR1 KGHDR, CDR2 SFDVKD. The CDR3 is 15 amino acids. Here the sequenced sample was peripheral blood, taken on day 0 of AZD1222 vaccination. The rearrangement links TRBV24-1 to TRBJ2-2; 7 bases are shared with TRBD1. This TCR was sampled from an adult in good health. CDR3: CATGPGQINTGELFF. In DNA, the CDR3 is TGTGCCACCGGACCGGGACAGATAAACACCGGGGAGCTGTTTTTT.